This T cell receptor (beta chain) was recorded in a study of blood T cells in healthy people across ages. Study information: Capture by template switching was about one barcoded beta molecule per two T cells.

Findings of the study overall: The fall in TCR beta diversity per million T cells was roughly linear with age. The lack of PBMC sorting stopped any conclusive naive versus antigen-experienced comparison.

This clonotype showed up many times. Antigen: not known. V was cut by 7 bases and J by 10 bases, with 15 bases left in between. The CDR3 loop spans 12 amino acids. With a J-beta primer mix and a sample-barcoded 5' primer, a second PCR ran roughly 6 to 11 cycles. TCRdb redid the calling of the 5' RACE reads with MiXCR, one entry per CDR3 protein. The repertoire holds roughly 1.4 million distinct CDR3 sequences, with approximately 59% as singletons. V and J are TRBV12-3 or TRBV12-4 and TRBJ2-3, with D perhaps TRBD2 (6 bases). The sequence came from a man younger than 35 in good health. The sequencing sample was made of blood. The CDR3 loop is CASNLGSISQYF. The CDR3 DNA follows: TGTGCCAGCAACCTCGGGAGCATATCGCAGTATTTT.